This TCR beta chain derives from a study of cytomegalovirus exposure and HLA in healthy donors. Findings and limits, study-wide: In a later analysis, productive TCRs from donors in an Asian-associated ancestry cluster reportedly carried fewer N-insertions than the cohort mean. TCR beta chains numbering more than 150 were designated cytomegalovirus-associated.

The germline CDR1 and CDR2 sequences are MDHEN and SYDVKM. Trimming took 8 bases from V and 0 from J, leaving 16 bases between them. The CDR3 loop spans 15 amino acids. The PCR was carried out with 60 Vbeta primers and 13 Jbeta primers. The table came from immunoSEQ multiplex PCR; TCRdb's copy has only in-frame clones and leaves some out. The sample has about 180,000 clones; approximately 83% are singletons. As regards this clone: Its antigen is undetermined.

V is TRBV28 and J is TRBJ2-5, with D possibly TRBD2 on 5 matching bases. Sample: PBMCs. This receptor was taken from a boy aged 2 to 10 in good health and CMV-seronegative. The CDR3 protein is CASGFRTGYQETQYF. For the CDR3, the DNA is TGTGCCAGCGGATTCCGGACGGGGTACCAAGAGACCCAGTACTTC.